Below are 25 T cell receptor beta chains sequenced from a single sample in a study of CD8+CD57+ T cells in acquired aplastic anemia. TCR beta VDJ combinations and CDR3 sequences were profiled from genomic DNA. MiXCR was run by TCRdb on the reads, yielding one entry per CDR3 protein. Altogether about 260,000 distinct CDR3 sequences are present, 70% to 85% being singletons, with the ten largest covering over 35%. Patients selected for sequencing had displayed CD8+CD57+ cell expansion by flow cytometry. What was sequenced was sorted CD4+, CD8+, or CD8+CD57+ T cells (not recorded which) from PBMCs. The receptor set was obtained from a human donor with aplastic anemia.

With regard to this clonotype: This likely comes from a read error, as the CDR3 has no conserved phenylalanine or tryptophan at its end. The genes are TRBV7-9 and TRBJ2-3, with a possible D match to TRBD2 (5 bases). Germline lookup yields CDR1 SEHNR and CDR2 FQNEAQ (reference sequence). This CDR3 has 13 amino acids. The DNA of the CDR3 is TGTGCCAGCAGCTACGCGGGCGCAGATACCCAGTATTTG. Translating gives CASSYAGADTQYL.

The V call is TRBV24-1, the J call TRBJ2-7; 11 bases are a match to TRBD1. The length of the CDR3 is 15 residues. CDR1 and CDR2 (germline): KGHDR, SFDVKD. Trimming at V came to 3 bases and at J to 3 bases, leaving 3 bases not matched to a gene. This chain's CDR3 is CATSDPGTGGYEQYF. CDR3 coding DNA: TGTGCCACCAGTGATCCGGGGACAGGGGGCTACGAGCAGTACTTC.

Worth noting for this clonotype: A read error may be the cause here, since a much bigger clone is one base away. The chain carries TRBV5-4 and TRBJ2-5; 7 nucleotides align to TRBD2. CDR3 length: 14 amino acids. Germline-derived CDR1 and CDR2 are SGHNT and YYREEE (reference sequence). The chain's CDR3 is CACSFTSDQETQYF. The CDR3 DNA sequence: TGTGCCTGCAGCTTTACTAGCGACCAAGAGACCCAGTACTTC.

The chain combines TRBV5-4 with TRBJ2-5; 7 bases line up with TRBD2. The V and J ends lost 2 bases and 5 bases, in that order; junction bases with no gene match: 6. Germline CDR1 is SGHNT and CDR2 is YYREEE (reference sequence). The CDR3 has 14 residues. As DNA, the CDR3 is TGTGCCAGCAGCTTTACTAGCGCCGGGGAGACCCAGTACTTC. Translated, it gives CASSFTSAGETQYF.

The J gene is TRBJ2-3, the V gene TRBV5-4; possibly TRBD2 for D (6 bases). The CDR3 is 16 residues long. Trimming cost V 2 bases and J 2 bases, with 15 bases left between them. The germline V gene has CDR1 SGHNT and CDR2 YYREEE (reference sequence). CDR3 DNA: TGTGCCAGCAGCTTTACTAGCTGGAGGTCCACAGATACGCAGTATTTT. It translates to CASSFTSWRSTDTQYF.

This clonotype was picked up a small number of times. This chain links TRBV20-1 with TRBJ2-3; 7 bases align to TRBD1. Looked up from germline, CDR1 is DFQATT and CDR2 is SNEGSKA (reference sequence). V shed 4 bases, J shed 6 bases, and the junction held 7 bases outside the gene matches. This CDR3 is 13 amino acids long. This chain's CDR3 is CSANKGAYDTQYF. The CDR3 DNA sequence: TGCAGTGCTAACAAGGGGGCTTACGATACGCAGTATTTT.

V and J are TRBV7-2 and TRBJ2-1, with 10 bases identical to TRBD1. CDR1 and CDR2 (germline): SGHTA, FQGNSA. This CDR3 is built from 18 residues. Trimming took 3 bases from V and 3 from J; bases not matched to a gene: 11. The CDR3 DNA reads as TGTGCCAGCAGCTTGACAGGGGGCCGCGACTATGGCTACAATGAGCAGTTCTTC. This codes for CASSLTGGRDYGYNEQFF.

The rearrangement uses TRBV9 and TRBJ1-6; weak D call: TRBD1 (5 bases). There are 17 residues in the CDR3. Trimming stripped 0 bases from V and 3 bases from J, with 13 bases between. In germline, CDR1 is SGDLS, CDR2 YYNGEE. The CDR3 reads CASSVGAGNDYNSPLHF. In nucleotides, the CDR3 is TGTGCCAGCAGCGTAGGCGCAGGGAATGACTATAATTCACCCCTCCACTTT.

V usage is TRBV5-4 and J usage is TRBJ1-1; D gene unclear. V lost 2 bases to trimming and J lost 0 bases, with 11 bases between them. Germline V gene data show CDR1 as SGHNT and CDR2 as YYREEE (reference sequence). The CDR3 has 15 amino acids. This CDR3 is CASSFTPGMNTEAFF. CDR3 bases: TGTGCCAGCAGCTTTACTCCCGGGATGAACACTGAAGCTTTCTTT.

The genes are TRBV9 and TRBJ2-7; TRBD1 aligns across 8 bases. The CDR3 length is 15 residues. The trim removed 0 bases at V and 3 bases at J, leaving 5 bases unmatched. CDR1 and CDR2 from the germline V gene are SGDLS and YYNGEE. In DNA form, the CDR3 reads TGTGCCAGCAGCGTAGGGTCAGGGGGCGTCTACGAGCAGTACGTC. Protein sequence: CASSVGSGGVYEQYV.

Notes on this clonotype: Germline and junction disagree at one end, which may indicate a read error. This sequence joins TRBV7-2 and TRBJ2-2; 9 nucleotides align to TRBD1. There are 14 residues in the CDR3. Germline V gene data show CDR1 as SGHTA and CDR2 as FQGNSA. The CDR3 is CASSAVQGANARVF. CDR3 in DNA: TGTGCCAGCAGCGCAGTACAGGGGGCGAACGCGCGGGTTTTT.

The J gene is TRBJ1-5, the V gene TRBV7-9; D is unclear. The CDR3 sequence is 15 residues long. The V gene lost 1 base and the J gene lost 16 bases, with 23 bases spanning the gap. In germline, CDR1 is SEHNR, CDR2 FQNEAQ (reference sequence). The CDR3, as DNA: TGTGCCAGCAGCTTAGTACCCGGGGAGCTGCAGCTTGGACATTTT. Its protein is CASSLVPGELQLGHF.

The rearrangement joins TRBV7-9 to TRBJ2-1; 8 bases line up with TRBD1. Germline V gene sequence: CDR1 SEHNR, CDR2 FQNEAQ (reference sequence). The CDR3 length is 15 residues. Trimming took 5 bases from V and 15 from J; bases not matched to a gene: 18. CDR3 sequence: CASSGTGPWDEQLFF. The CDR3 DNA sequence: TGTGCCAGCAGCGGGACAGGCCCTTGGGATGAGCAGTTGTTCTTC. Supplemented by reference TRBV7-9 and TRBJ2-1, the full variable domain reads DTGVSQNPRHKITKRGQNVTFRCDPISEHNRLYWYRQTLGQGPEFLTYFQNEAQLEKSRLLSDRFSAERPKGSFSTLEIQRTEQGDSAMYLCASSGTGPWDEQLFFGPGTRLTVL.

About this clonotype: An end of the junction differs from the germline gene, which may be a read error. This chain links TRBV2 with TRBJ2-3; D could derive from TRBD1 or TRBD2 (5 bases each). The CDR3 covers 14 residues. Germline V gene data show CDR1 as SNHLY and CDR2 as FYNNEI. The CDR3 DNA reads TGTGCCAGCAGAGACGCTAGAGGGGTAGATAAGCAGCAGTTT. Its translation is CASRDARGVDKQQF.

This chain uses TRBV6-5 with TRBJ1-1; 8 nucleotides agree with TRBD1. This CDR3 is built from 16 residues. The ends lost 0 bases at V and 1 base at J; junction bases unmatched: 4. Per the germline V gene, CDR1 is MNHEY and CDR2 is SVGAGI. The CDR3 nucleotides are TGTGCCAGCAGTTACTCGGGGACAGGCTCGAACACTGAAGCTTTCTTT. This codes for CASSYSGTGSNTEAFF.

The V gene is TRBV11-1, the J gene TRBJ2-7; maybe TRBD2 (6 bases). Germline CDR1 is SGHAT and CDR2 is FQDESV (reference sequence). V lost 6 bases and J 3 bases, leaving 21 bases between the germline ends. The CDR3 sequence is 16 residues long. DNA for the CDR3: TGTGCCAGCAGGGGACTCGACGCTTCTCGGAGCTACGAGCAGTACTTC. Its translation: CASRGLDASRSYEQYF.

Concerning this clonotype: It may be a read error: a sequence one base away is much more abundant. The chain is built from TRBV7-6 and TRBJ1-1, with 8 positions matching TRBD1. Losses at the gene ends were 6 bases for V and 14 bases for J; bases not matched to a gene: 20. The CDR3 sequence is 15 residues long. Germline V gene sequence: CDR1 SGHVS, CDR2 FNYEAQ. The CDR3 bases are TGTGCCAGCAGTTCAGACAGGGGCAATTCAACCCTCCACTTCTTT. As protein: CASSSDRGNSTLHFF.

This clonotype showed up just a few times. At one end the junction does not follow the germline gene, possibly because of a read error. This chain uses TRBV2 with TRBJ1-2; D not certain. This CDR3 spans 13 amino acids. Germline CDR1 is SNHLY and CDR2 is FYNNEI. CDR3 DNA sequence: TGTGCCAGCGGCGACGGCGGCACAGATACGTACACTTTT. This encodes CASGDGGTDTYTF.

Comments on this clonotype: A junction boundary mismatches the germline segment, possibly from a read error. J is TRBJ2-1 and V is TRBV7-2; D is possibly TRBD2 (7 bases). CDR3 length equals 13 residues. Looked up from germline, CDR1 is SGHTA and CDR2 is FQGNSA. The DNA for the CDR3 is TGTGCCAGCAGCGCCGCCCCCTCGCGGGGGCACCAGTTC. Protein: CASSAAPSRGHQF.

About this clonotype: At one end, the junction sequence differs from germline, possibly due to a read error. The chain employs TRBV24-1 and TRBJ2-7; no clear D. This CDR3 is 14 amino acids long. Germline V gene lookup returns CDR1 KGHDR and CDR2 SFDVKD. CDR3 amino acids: CASSYMKTKDEEYF. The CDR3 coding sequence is TGTGCCAGCAGTTACATGAAAACAAAGGACGAAGAGTACTTC.

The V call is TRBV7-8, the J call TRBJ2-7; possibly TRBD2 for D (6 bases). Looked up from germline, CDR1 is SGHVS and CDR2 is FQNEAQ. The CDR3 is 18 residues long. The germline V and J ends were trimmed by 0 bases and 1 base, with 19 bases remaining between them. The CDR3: CASSLAGGPKTLSYEQYV. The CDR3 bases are TGTGCCAGCAGCTTAGCGGGAGGTCCCAAAACGCTTTCCTACGAGCAGTACGTC.

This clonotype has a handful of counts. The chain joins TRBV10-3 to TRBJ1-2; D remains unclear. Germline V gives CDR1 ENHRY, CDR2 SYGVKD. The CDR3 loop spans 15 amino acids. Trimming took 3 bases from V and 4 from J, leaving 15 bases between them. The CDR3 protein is CAISDPTWWAYGYTF. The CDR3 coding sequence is TGTGCCATCAGTGACCCGACATGGTGGGCCTATGGCTACACCTTC.

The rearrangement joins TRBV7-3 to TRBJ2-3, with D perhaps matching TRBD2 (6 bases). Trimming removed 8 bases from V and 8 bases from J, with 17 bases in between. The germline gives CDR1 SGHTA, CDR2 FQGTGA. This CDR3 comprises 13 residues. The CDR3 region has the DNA TGTGCCAGCGGCGACGGGGGAAGCACTACGCAGTATTTT. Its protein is CASGDGGSTTQYF.

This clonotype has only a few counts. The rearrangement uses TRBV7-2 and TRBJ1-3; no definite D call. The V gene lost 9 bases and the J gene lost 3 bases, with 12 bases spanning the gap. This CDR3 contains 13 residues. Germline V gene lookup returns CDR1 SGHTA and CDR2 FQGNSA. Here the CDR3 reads CASSIQFGNTIYF. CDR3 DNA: TGTGCCAGTAGTATCCAGTTTGGAAACACCATATATTTT.

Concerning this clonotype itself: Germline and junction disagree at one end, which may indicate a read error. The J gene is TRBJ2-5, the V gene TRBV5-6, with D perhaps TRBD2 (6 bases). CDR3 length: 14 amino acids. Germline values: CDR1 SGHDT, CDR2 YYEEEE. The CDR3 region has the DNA TGTGCCACCAGCTTGGGGGAGGAGCGAGAGACCCAGTACTTC. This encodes CATSLGEERETQYF.